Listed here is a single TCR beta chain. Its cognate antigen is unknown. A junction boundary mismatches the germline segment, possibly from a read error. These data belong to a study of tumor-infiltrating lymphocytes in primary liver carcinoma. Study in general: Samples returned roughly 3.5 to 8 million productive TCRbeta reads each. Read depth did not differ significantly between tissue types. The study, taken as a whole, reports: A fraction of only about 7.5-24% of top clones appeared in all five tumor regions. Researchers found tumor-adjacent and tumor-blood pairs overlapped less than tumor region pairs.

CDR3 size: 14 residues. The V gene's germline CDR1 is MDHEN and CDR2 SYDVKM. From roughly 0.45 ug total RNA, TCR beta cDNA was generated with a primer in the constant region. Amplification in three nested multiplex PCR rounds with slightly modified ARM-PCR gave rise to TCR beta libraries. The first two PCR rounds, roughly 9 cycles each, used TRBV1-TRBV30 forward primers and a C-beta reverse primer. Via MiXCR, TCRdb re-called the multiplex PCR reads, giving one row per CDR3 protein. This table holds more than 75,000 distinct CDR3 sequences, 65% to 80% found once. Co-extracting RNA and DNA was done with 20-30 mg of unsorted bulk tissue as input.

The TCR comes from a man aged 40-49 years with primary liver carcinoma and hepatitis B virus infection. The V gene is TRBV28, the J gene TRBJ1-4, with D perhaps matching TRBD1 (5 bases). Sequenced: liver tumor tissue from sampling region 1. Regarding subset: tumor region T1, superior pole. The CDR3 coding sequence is TGTGCCAGCAGCGCTGGACGGGGGGATGGAAAACTATTTTTT. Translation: CASSAGRGDGKLFF.